The 26 T cell receptor beta chains reported below all come from one sample, sequenced in a study of T cells in localized non-small cell lung cancer. Clones were read by immunoSEQ multiplex PCR, and TCRdb kept only the in-frame ones, dropping some. The sample has around 140,000 clones, 80% to 90% seen once. The input for sequencing was peripheral blood, taken before any cancer treatment. The receptors were gathered from a female donor at least 60 years old with stage I lung adenocarcinoma.

The chain links TRBV5-1 to TRBJ2-2, with a tentative D call TRBD2 (7 bases). Germline CDR1 SGHRS, CDR2 YFSETQ. The V gene lost 6 bases and the J gene lost 2 bases, with 14 bases spanning the gap. There are 15 residues in the CDR3. CDR3 bases: TGCGCCAGCACGGGGGGCGGGAGAAACACCGGGGAGCTGTTTTTT. Translating it yields CASTGGGRNTGELFF.

The chain has TRBV6-5 and TRBJ2-2; tentative D call: TRBD2 (6 bases). CDR1 MNHEY and CDR2 SVGAGI come from the germline V gene. V was trimmed by 7 bases and J by 5 bases, leaving 14 bases between them. The CDR3 is made up of 14 amino acids. The CDR3 loop reads CASTFLGTTGELFF. CDR3 coding DNA: TGTGCCAGCACCTTTTTGGGGACTACCGGGGAGCTGTTTTTT.

This clone has just a few counts. The chain employs TRBV5-1 and TRBJ1-1; D might be TRBD1 (5 bases). The CDR3 is 17 amino acids. Germline CDR1 SGHRS, CDR2 YFSETQ. V was trimmed by 0 bases and J by 0 bases, leaving 15 bases between them. The CDR3 protein is CASSLGSGWNLNTEAFF. The CDR3 DNA sequence: TGCGCCAGCAGCTTGGGGTCAGGGTGGAATTTGAACACTGAAGCTTTCTTT.

The rearrangement joins TRBV28 to TRBJ2-7; unclear D gene. Trimming stripped 6 bases from V and 5 bases from J, with 11 bases between. The CDR3 extends over 12 amino acids. Germline CDR1 MDHEN, CDR2 SYDVKM. The CDR3 DNA reads TGTGCCAGCAGCTCTGGACCGGACGAGCAGTACTTC. This gives the protein CASSSGPDEQYF. The full variable domain, with the rest looked up from reference TRBV28 and TRBJ2-7, is DVKVTQSSRYLVKRTGEKVFLECVQDMDHENMFWYRQDPGLGLRLIYFSYDVKMKEKGDIPEGYSVSREKKERFSLILESASTNQTSMYLCASSSGPDEQYFGPGTRLTVT.

The chain combines TRBV5-1 with TRBJ2-2; 10 bases are a match to TRBD2. V trimming: 6 bases; J trimming: 2 bases; junction bases outside the gene matches: 4. The CDR3 is 15 amino acids. Germline V lookup: CDR1 SGHRS, CDR2 YFSETQ. This CDR3 reads CASTGLAENTGELFF. In nucleotides, the CDR3 is TGCGCCAGCACAGGACTAGCGGAAAACACCGGGGAGCTGTTTTTT. The complete variable domain, with remaining parts taken from reference TRBV5-1 and TRBJ2-2, reads KAGVTQTPRYLIKTRGQQVTLSCSPISGHRSVSWYQQTPGQGLQFLFEYFSETQRNKGNFPGRFSGRQFSNSRSEMNVSTLELGDSALYLCASTGLAENTGELFFGEGSRLTVL.

The chain uses TRBV7-9 and TRBJ2-1, with D hard to call. The germline CDR1 and CDR2 sequences are SEHNR and FQNEAQ (reference sequence). The CDR3 sequence is 14 residues long. Deletions cut 2 bases from V and 6 bases from J, with 11 bases between. The CDR3 reads CASSLIGLTNEQFF. CDR3 DNA: TGTGCCAGCAGCTTAATAGGTTTAACCAATGAGCAGTTCTTC.

This chain uses TRBV27 with TRBJ1-5; 9 positions match TRBD1. This CDR3 has 23 residues. Germline-derived CDR1 and CDR2 are MNHEY and SMNVEV (reference sequence). The J segment lost 0 bases and the V segment lost 5 bases, leaving 26 bases of the junction unmatched. CDR3 region: CASSRFFRRTGAGKGYSNQPQHF. CDR3 nucleotide sequence: TGTGCCAGCAGTCGCTTTTTCCGGCGGACAGGGGCCGGTAAAGGATATAGCAATCAGCCCCAGCATTTT.

The CDR3 bases are TGTGCCAGCAGACGAACAGGGGATAATTATGAAGCTTTCTTT. It encodes CASRRTGDNYEAFF. V gene TRBV6-6 combines with J gene TRBJ1-1; 7 bases align to TRBD1. Per the germline V gene, CDR1 is MNHNY and CDR2 is SVGAGI (reference sequence). This CDR3 is 14 amino acids long. With 6 bases clipped from V and 7 bases from J, the junction kept 11 bases outside the gene matches.

The chain has TRBV29-1 and TRBJ1-2, with D uncertain. V gave up 3 bases and J gave up 0 bases, with 5 bases separating them. This CDR3 spans 12 amino acids. Germline lookup yields CDR1 SQVTM and CDR2 ANQGSEA. The CDR3 loop reads CSVDGPNYGYTF. The CDR3 DNA follows: TGCAGCGTTGACGGTCCTAACTATGGCTACACCTTC. The complete variable domain, with remaining parts taken from reference TRBV29-1 and TRBJ1-2, reads SAVISQKPSRDICQRGTSLTIQCQVDSQVTMMFWYRQQPGQSLTLIATANQGSEATYESGFVIDKFPISRPNLTFSTLTVSNMSPEDSSIYLCSVDGPNYGYTFGSGTRLTVV.

The chain employs TRBV7-9 and TRBJ1-2, with D unclear. This CDR3 has 14 residues. V dropped 1 base and J dropped 8 bases, with 14 bases sitting between them. Germline V lookup: CDR1 SEHNR, CDR2 FQNEAQ (reference sequence). Written as DNA, the CDR3 is TGTGCCAGCAGCTTAGACATGGGAGGTAGGGGCTACACCTTC. Translated: CASSLDMGGRGYTF. The whole variable domain, filled in from reference TRBV7-9 and TRBJ1-2, reads DTGVSQNPRHKITKRGQNVTFRCDPISEHNRLYWYRQTLGQGPEFLTYFQNEAQLEKSRLLSDRFSAERPKGSFSTLEIQRTEQGDSAMYLCASSLDMGGRGYTFGSGTRLTVV.

This chain uses TRBV7-8 with TRBJ2-6; 9 bases line up with TRBD1. CDR1 and CDR2 from the germline V gene are SGHVS and FQNEAQ. The junction had 12 bases not matched to a gene; V was cut back by 6 bases and J by 3 bases. CDR3 size: 18 residues. As DNA, the CDR3 is TGTGCCAGCAGACCAACCTTACAGGGGGCTGGTGGGGCCAACGTCCTGACTTTC. Amino acids: CASRPTLQGAGGANVLTF.

The rearrangement joins TRBV19 to TRBJ2-2; the D gene is possibly TRBD2 (6 bases). The CDR3 has 13 residues. Trimming pared 10 bases from V and 5 bases from J, leaving 14 bases between. Germline V gives CDR1 LNHDA, CDR2 SQIVND (reference sequence). The CDR3 loop is CATLGGRTGELFF. The CDR3, as DNA: TGTGCCACCCTGGGAGGACGGACCGGGGAGCTGTTTTTT.

The V gene is TRBV18, the J gene TRBJ1-2; D not certain. In germline, CDR1 is KGHSH, CDR2 LQKENI. V was clipped by 3 bases and J by 2 bases, with 7 bases between them. The CDR3 covers 13 residues. For the CDR3, the DNA is TGTGCCAGCTCACCGGACGCAAACTATGGCTACACCTTC. Its translation is CASSPDANYGYTF.

V is TRBV5-4 and J is TRBJ2-1, with 11 nucleotides matching TRBD2. V gave up 4 bases and J gave up 6 bases; unmatched junction bases: 6. The CDR3 contains 15 residues. Germline V lookup: CDR1 SGHNT, CDR2 YYREEE (reference sequence). The CDR3 DNA reads TGTGCCAGCAGCGCTACTAGCGGGAGTTTCAATGAGCAGTTCTTC. Translating it yields CASSATSGSFNEQFF.

The sample holds a few counts of this clone. The J gene is TRBJ2-1, the V gene TRBV29-1; 11 positions agree with TRBD2. Trimming removed 7 bases from V and 10 bases from J; junction bases left unmatched: 12. The CDR3 is 14 residues long. Germline-derived CDR1 and CDR2 are SQVTM and ANQGSEA. CDR3 sequence reads: CSATGTSGFFEQFF. The DNA for the CDR3 is TGCAGCGCAACCGGGACTAGCGGATTCTTCGAGCAGTTCTTC.

The gene calls are TRBV5-1 and TRBJ2-5, with 7 positions matching TRBD2. J was trimmed by 2 bases and V by 3 bases; bases with no gene match: 4. Germline loops: CDR1 SGHRS, CDR2 YFSETQ. This CDR3 has 14 amino acids. The CDR3, as DNA: TGCGCCAGCAGCTCTGCGGGGGTACAAGAGACCCAGTACTTC. It yields the protein CASSSAGVQETQYF.

The chain combines TRBV5-1 with TRBJ2-1; D remains unclear. The CDR3 has 13 amino acids. The germline gives CDR1 SGHRS, CDR2 YFSETQ. V was trimmed by 3 bases and J by 7 bases, leaving 11 bases between them. The CDR3 sequence is CASSSGVGNEQFF. DNA of the CDR3: TGCGCCAGCAGCTCCGGAGTTGGGAATGAGCAGTTCTTC.

V is TRBV6-4 and J is TRBJ1-4; no firm D call. This CDR3 is 17 amino acids long. V was cut by 4 bases and J by 0 bases, with 15 bases left in between. CDR1 and CDR2 (germline): MRHNA, SNTAGT. The chain's CDR3 is CASSASNRPATNEKLFF. In DNA form, the CDR3 reads TGTGCCAGCAGTGCTAGCAATCGACCTGCAACTAATGAAAAACTGTTTTTT.

V usage is TRBV29-1 and J usage is TRBJ1-6; the D is unclear. This CDR3 is 14 amino acids long. Germline CDR1 and CDR2: SQVTM and ANQGSEA. The V end lost 7 bases, the J end lost 2 bases, and 12 bases lay between the germline ends. CDR3 amino acids: CSATEGAYNSPLHF. Written as DNA, the CDR3 is TGCAGCGCCACAGAAGGCGCCTATAATTCACCCCTCCACTTT.

The rearrangement links TRBV19 to TRBJ2-3; D may be TRBD1 (6 bases). Germline CDR1 reads LNHDA; CDR2 reads SQIVND (reference sequence). This CDR3 region has 15 residues. The germline V and J ends were trimmed by 8 bases and 8 bases, with 23 bases remaining between them. The CDR3 reads CASDIGGSAGGTQYF. In DNA form, the CDR3 reads TGTGCCAGTGACATAGGGGGATCTGCTGGTGGTACGCAGTATTTT.

The chain links TRBV27 to TRBJ1-1; a weak D match, TRBD1 (5 bases). The CDR3 contains 19 residues. CDR1 MNHEY and CDR2 SMNVEV come from the germline V gene (reference sequence). The ends were cut back, 2 bases at V and 1 base at J, with 23 bases in the middle. The chain's CDR3 is CASSLPRTRPRASNTEAFF. CDR3 nucleotide sequence: TGTGCCAGCAGTTTACCGAGGACACGCCCCAGGGCCTCGAACACTGAAGCTTTCTTT.

Details on this clone: Other DNA sequences in the same sample also yield this CDR3. The chain is built from TRBV11-3 and TRBJ2-3; no reliable D call. Germline V gene lookup returns CDR1 SGHNT and CDR2 YENEEA. The length of the CDR3 is 14 residues. Trimming cost V 3 bases and J 0 bases, with 7 bases left between them. This CDR3 reads CASSLTSSTDTQYF. The CDR3 DNA reads TGTGCCAGCAGCTTGACAAGTAGCACAGATACGCAGTATTTT.

The chain joins TRBV7-9 to TRBJ2-1, with TRBD2 identical over 7 bases. Germline V CDR1 and CDR2: SEHNR, FQNEAQ (reference sequence). The J segment lost 9 bases and the V segment lost 4 bases, leaving 9 bases of the junction unmatched. CDR3 length equals 14 residues. CDR3 in amino acids: CASSSTSQAFEQFF. In DNA form, the CDR3 reads TGTGCCAGCAGCTCGACTAGCCAGGCATTTGAGCAGTTCTTC.

This clone was found once. The rearrangement uses TRBV29-1 and TRBJ2-1; TRBD2 aligns across 9 bases. CDR3 size: 14 residues. Germline V gene sequence: CDR1 SQVTM, CDR2 ANQGSEA. Losses at the gene ends were 7 bases for V and 2 bases for J; bases not matched to a gene: 6. The chain's CDR3 is CSANSGRTYNEQFF. The CDR3 coding sequence is TGCAGCGCTAATAGCGGGAGAACCTACAATGAGCAGTTCTTC.

The chain links TRBV28 to TRBJ2-7; possibly TRBD1 for D (5 bases). Germline V gives CDR1 MDHEN, CDR2 SYDVKM. The CDR3 extends over 14 amino acids. Trimming cost V 7 bases and J 2 bases, with 15 bases left between them. The CDR3 DNA is TGTGCCAGCATCTCCGTGGGGCTCCCCTACGAGCAGTACTTC. Translating gives CASISVGLPYEQYF.

This sequence joins TRBV6-1 and TRBJ2-2; 10 nucleotides agree with TRBD1. The trim removed 6 bases at V and 5 bases at J, leaving 3 bases unmatched. The germline CDR1 and CDR2 sequences are MNHNS and SASEGT. CDR3 length: 14 amino acids. The CDR3 nucleotides read TGTGCCAGCAGCGGGACAGGGGCGACCGGGGAGCTGTTTTTT. Protein sequence: CASSGTGATGELFF.